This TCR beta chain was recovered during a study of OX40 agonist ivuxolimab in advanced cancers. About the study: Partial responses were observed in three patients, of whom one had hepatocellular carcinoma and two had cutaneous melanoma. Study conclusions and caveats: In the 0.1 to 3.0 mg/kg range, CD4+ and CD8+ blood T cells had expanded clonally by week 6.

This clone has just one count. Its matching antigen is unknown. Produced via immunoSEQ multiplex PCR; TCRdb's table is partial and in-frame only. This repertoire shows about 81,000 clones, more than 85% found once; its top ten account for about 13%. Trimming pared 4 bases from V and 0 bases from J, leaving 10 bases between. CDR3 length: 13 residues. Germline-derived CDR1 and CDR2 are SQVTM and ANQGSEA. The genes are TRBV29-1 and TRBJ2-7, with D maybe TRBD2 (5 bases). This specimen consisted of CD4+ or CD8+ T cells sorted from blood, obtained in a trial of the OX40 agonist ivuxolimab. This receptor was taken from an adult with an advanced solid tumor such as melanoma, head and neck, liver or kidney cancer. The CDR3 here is CSVAGLSSYEQYF. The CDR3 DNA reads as TGCAGCGTTGCGGGGTTAAGCTCCTACGAGCAGTACTTC.